The entry below describes one T cell receptor beta chain. CDR1 and CDR2 (germline): MNHEY, SMNVEV (reference sequence). This CDR3 spans 14 amino acids. Trimming took off 2 bases at V and 4 bases at J, with 11 bases between the two ends. Profiling relied on immunoSEQ multiplex PCR, and the TCRdb table lists in-frame clones only, not all of them. The profile covers about 88,000 clones, with about 90% appearing a single time and approximately 5.2% taken by the ten largest. The data were obtained in a study of T cell responses to AZD1222 COVID-19 vaccine. The TCR originated in an adult in good health. This chain links TRBV27 with TRBJ1-1; D call uncertain. The sample in question was peripheral blood, obtained on day 0 of AZD1222 vaccination. For the CDR3, the DNA is TGTGCCAGCAGTTTAACCGGGAGTGGCACTGAAGCTTTCTTT. Its translation: CASSLTGSGTEAFF.